Each of the 31 T cell receptor beta chains below was sequenced from the same sample in a study of ipilimumab plus nivolumab after autologous stem cell transplantation. Assay used: immunoSEQ multiplex PCR; TCRdb lists only in-frame clones, some missing. Here the sample spans approximately 40,000 clones, roughly 92% being singletons. The sequenced sample was PBMCs, obtained in a trial of ipilimumab plus nivolumab as post-transplant consolidation. The source of these receptors is a male donor with multiple myeloma.

This clone was counted only a few times. A much larger clonotype is one base distant, so this may be a read error. Different DNA sequences within this sample yield the same CDR3. This rearrangement joins TRBV20-1 to TRBJ2-7, with D hard to call. This CDR3 spans 11 amino acids. V lost 6 bases to trimming and J lost 0 bases, with 6 bases between them. Germline V CDR1 and CDR2: DFQATT, SNEGSKA (reference sequence). The CDR3 region has the DNA TGCAGTGCAAGGAGCTCCTACGAGCAGTACTTC. This sequence encodes CSARSSYEQYF.

The V call is TRBV5-4, the J call TRBJ2-5, with a weak D call TRBD2 (6 bases). V gave up 0 bases and J gave up 5 bases, with 14 bases separating them. Germline CDR1 SGHNT, CDR2 YYREEE (reference sequence). There are 15 residues in the CDR3. CDR3 nucleotides: TGTGCCAGCAGCTTGGGGGGGGTTAGATCGGAGACCCAGTACTTC. It yields the protein CASSLGGVRSETQYF.

The genes are TRBV7-2 and TRBJ2-2, with 8 bases aligning to TRBD2. V trimming: 4 bases; J trimming: 7 bases; junction bases outside the gene matches: 5. Germline CDR1 SGHTA, CDR2 FQGNSA. This CDR3 spans 14 amino acids. Here the CDR3 DNA reads TGTGCCAGCAGCTCTAGCGGGTTGGGCGGGGAGCTGTTTTTT. It yields the protein CASSSSGLGGELFF.

The rearrangement joins TRBV6-5 to TRBJ1-3; TRBD1 is a possible D gene (5 bases). This CDR3 has 15 residues. From germline, CDR1 is MNHEY and CDR2 SVGAGI. The germline V and J ends were trimmed by 8 bases and 4 bases, with 18 bases remaining between them. For the CDR3, the DNA is TGTGCCAGCGGAGGCCGTTCGGGGCAAGGAAACACCATATATTTT. Its translation is CASGGRSGQGNTIYF.

V and J are TRBV18 and TRBJ2-5; 9 nucleotides agree with TRBD1. The CDR3 consists of 14 residues. Unmatched junction bases numbered 4, after V lost 3 bases and J lost 5 bases. Germline CDR1 and CDR2: KGHSH and LQKENI. CDR3 loop: CASSPGQGSETQYF. The CDR3 bases are TGTGCCAGCTCACCGGGACAGGGTAGTGAGACCCAGTACTTC.

This chain uses TRBV28 with TRBJ2-7; 8 nucleotides match TRBD1. The CDR3 has 14 amino acids. V gave up 5 bases and J gave up 3 bases; unmatched junction bases: 6. CDR1 is MDHEN and CDR2 is SYDVKM in the germline V gene. The CDR3 is CASSIPGTGYEQYF. The CDR3 DNA reads as TGTGCCAGCAGTATTCCCGGGACAGGCTACGAGCAGTACTTC.

The V and J genes are TRBV30 and TRBJ2-7; 9 positions agree with TRBD2. After removal of 0 bases from V and 6 bases from J, the junction contained 9 bases not matched to a gene. Germline loops: CDR1 GTSNPN, CDR2 SVGIG (reference sequence). The CDR3 extends over 15 amino acids. This chain's CDR3 is CAWSVGLAGSVEQYF. DNA of the CDR3: TGTGCCTGGAGTGTTGGGCTAGCGGGGTCGGTCGAGCAGTACTTC.

J is TRBJ2-7 and V is TRBV5-4; maybe TRBD1 (8 bases). CDR1 and CDR2 (germline): SGHNT, YYREEE (reference sequence). This CDR3 has 14 residues. V lost 3 bases and J 5 bases, leaving 15 bases between the germline ends. The CDR3 sequence: CASSSDREGDEQYF. CDR3 in DNA: TGTGCCAGCAGCTCGGACAGGGAGGGGGACGAGCAGTACTTC.

This chain joins TRBV7-9 and TRBJ2-1, with 9 nucleotides matching TRBD2. Germline V gives CDR1 SEHNR, CDR2 FQNEAQ (reference sequence). Trimming removed 7 bases from V and 5 bases from J; junction bases left unmatched: 6. The CDR3 contains 14 residues. CDR3 in DNA: TGTGCCAGCACGCGGGAGGGAAGCCACAATGAGCAGTTCTTC. Translated, it gives CASTREGSHNEQFF.

This clone was recorded only once. The chain uses TRBV19 and TRBJ2-7, with 9 bases that match TRBD1. CDR1 and CDR2 from the germline V gene are LNHDA and SQIVND (reference sequence). The CDR3 spans 14 residues. Trimming cost V 4 bases and J 2 bases; bases outside gene matches: 3. The CDR3 here is CASSTQGATYEQYF. CDR3 nucleotides: TGTGCCAGTAGTACACAGGGGGCAACCTACGAGCAGTACTTC.

This clone was seen just once. The rearrangement links TRBV18 to TRBJ1-4; a weak D match, TRBD1 (5 bases). Deletions cut 6 bases from V and 6 bases from J, with 14 bases between. The germline CDR1 and CDR2 sequences are KGHSH and LQKENI. The CDR3 length is 14 residues. This CDR3 is CASSTGRGDEKLFF. As DNA, the CDR3 is TGTGCCAGCTCGACGGGACGGGGAGATGAAAAACTGTTTTTT.

V and J are TRBV28 and TRBJ2-1; the D is unclear. CDR1 is MDHEN and CDR2 is SYDVKM in the germline V gene. The CDR3 covers 14 residues. The V end lost 6 bases, the J end lost 4 bases, and 13 bases lay between the germline ends. The chain's CDR3 is CASRSPSLYNEQFF. The CDR3 DNA is TGTGCCAGCAGGTCACCGTCCTTATACAATGAGCAGTTCTTC. The full variable domain, with the rest looked up from reference TRBV28 and TRBJ2-1, is DVKVTQSSRYLVKRTGEKVFLECVQDMDHENMFWYRQDPGLGLRLIYFSYDVKMKEKGDIPEGYSVSREKKERFSLILESASTNQTSMYLCASRSPSLYNEQFFGPGTRLTVL.

The V call is TRBV9, the J call TRBJ1-4; no clear D gene. CDR1 SGDLS and CDR2 YYNGEE come from the germline V gene. The CDR3 sequence is 15 residues long. The V end was cut by 0 bases, the J end by 7 bases, with 13 bases between. The CDR3 DNA follows: TGTGCCAGCAGCGTAGCAGAGGGTCTAGGTGAAAAACTGTTTTTT. It translates to CASSVAEGLGEKLFF.

The rearrangement uses TRBV7-3 and TRBJ2-2, with 7 bases fitting TRBD2. The CDR3 consists of 15 residues. Per the germline V gene, CDR1 is SGHTA and CDR2 is FQGTGA. The J segment lost 5 bases and the V segment lost 4 bases, leaving 7 bases of the junction unmatched. The CDR3 reads CASSSSGRGTGELFF. The CDR3 region has the DNA TGTGCCAGCAGCTCTAGCGGCCGCGGTACCGGGGAGCTGTTTTTT.

The V call is TRBV27, the J call TRBJ2-7, with 12 positions matching TRBD2. Trimming cost V 3 bases and J 0 bases; bases outside gene matches: 6. Germline lookup yields CDR1 MNHEY and CDR2 SMNVEV (reference sequence). The CDR3 covers 17 residues. As DNA, the CDR3 is TGTGCCAGCAGTTTGAGTCTAGCGGGGGGGGTCTCCTACGAGCAGTACTTC. Its translation is CASSLSLAGGVSYEQYF.

This clone has a single count. The rearrangement links TRBV19 to TRBJ1-5, with 7 bases matching TRBD1. The germline CDR1 and CDR2 sequences are LNHDA and SQIVND (reference sequence). Losses at the gene ends were 1 base for V and 7 bases for J; bases not matched to a gene: 4. The CDR3 has 14 residues. For the CDR3, the DNA is TGTGCCAGTAGTATAGGACAGGGAAGGCAGCCCCAGCATTTT. Translated: CASSIGQGRQPQHF.

This rearrangement joins TRBV6-6 to TRBJ2-3; 9 positions agree with TRBD2. Per the germline V gene, CDR1 is MNHNY and CDR2 is SVGAGI (reference sequence). The CDR3 has 15 residues. Trimming removed 5 bases from V and 3 bases from J; junction bases left unmatched: 6. DNA of the CDR3: TGTGCCAGCAGTACCAGGGGACTAGCTACAGATACGCAGTATTTT. This sequence encodes CASSTRGLATDTQYF.

The chain couples TRBV4-3 to TRBJ2-1; 12 positions agree with TRBD2. This CDR3 is built from 17 residues. From germline, CDR1 is LGHNA and CDR2 YSLEER. V dropped 0 bases and J dropped 6; count of bases not matched to a gene: 6. Here the CDR3 reads CASSQEALAGGANEQFF. DNA of the CDR3: TGCGCCAGCAGCCAAGAGGCGCTAGCGGGGGGGGCCAATGAGCAGTTCTTC.

The rearrangement links TRBV10-2 to TRBJ2-3, with 8 bases aligning to TRBD2. The germline V gene encodes CDR1 WSHSY and CDR2 SAAADI. V shed 6 bases and J 6 bases; nucleotides not matched to a gene: 17. This CDR3 contains 17 residues. CDR3 coding DNA: TGCGCCAGCAGGAATTGGGGAGCGGGGGAACGTGGTGATACGCAGTATTTT. Translated, it gives CASRNWGAGERGDTQYF.

The rearrangement uses TRBV29-1 and TRBJ2-3, with D perhaps TRBD1 (5 bases). The V gene's germline CDR1 is SQVTM and CDR2 ANQGSEA. The CDR3 has 13 amino acids. Trimming pared 7 bases from V and 2 bases from J, leaving 13 bases between. CDR3 sequence: CSAPDRYTDTQYF. The DNA for the CDR3 is TGCAGCGCGCCTGACAGATACACAGATACGCAGTATTTT.

The rearrangement uses TRBV5-1 and TRBJ2-2; no clear D. The length of the CDR3 is 12 residues. The germline V gene has CDR1 SGHRS and CDR2 YFSETQ. Trimming took off 5 bases at V and 0 bases at J, with 2 bases between the two ends. Here the CDR3 DNA reads TGCGCCAGCAGGACGAACACCGGGGAGCTGTTTTTT. Its translation: CASRTNTGELFF.

This clone appeared a single time. The gene calls are TRBV28 and TRBJ2-7, with D maybe TRBD1 (7 bases). V lost 3 bases and J 4 bases, leaving 16 bases between the germline ends. The CDR3 is made up of 15 amino acids. The germline V gene has CDR1 MDHEN and CDR2 SYDVKM. The CDR3 loop is CASSFGAGGKYEQYF. DNA for the CDR3: TGTGCCAGCAGTTTCGGGGCAGGGGGGAAGTACGAGCAGTACTTC.

The V call is TRBV23-1, the J call TRBJ2-5; D is uncertain. TRBV23-1 is flagged as an ORF with uncertain function. The CDR3 is 13 amino acids. V was pared by 0 bases and J by 5 bases, with 7 bases between. CDR3 bases: TGCGCCAGCAGTCAATCGGAGAGGGAGACCCAGTACTTC. This translates into CASSQSERETQYF.

The chain combines TRBV20-1 with TRBJ2-7; D unclear. This CDR3 comprises 11 residues. Germline V gene sequence: CDR1 DFQATT, CDR2 SNEGSKA (reference sequence). Trimming removed 3 bases from V and 4 bases from J, with 7 bases in between. CDR3 in DNA: TGCAGTGCTAGGGAAGATTACGAGCAGTACTTC. Protein: CSAREDYEQYF.

The chain employs TRBV7-2 and TRBJ1-4; no clear D gene. Germline CDR1 reads SGHTA; CDR2 reads FQGNSA. This CDR3 spans 16 amino acids. V was pared by 4 bases and J by 5 bases, with 17 bases between. The CDR3 coding sequence is TGTGCCAGCAGCTCAGCAACGTGGTCAGTAAATGAAAAACTGTTTTTT. Amino acid sequence: CASSSATWSVNEKLFF.

This rearrangement joins TRBV7-9 to TRBJ2-3, with 11 bases that match TRBD2. The V gene's germline CDR1 is SEHNR and CDR2 FQNEAQ (reference sequence). Trimming at V came to 7 bases and at J to 0 bases, leaving 3 bases not matched to a gene. The CDR3 runs to 15 residues. The CDR3 reads CASKGLAESTDTQYF. In nucleotides, the CDR3 is TGTGCCAGCAAGGGACTAGCGGAAAGCACAGATACGCAGTATTTT.

The rearrangement uses TRBV28 and TRBJ1-2; D call uncertain. Deletions cut 7 bases from V and 2 bases from J, with 11 bases between. CDR1 MDHEN and CDR2 SYDVKM come from the germline V gene. The CDR3 loop spans 13 amino acids. CDR3 amino acids: CASTPSANYGYTF. In nucleotides, the CDR3 is TGTGCCAGCACCCCCAGCGCAAACTATGGCTACACCTTC.

This rearrangement joins TRBV20-1 to TRBJ2-1, with a tentative D call TRBD2 (5 bases). V was trimmed by 0 bases and J by 13 bases, leaving 10 bases between them. CDR1 is DFQATT, CDR2 SNEGSKA, per germline (reference sequence). The CDR3 covers 11 residues. CDR3 nucleotide sequence: TGCAGTGCTAGAGAAGCGGCTAGTCAGTTCTTC. It codes for CSAREAASQFF.

The rearrangement links TRBV5-4 to TRBJ2-7; tentative D call: TRBD2 (5 bases). V was cut by 4 bases and J by 2 bases, with 13 bases left in between. CDR3 length: 14 amino acids. Germline V gene sequence: CDR1 SGHNT, CDR2 YYREEE (reference sequence). The CDR3 DNA reads as TGTGCCAGCAGCCTAAGCGGTCTCCCCTACGAGCAGTACTTC. Residues: CASSLSGLPYEQYF. The variable domain in full, with the rest retrieved from reference TRBV5-4 and TRBJ2-7, is ETGVTQSPTHLIKTRGQQVTLRCSSQSGHNTVSWYQQALGQGPQFIFQYYREEENGRGNFPPRFSGLQFPNYSSELNVNALELDDSALYLCASSLSGLPYEQYFGPGTRLTVT.

V is TRBV19 and J is TRBJ1-2; no definite D call. The ends were cut back, 3 bases at V and 3 bases at J, with 11 bases in the middle. The CDR3 has 14 amino acids. Germline V CDR1 and CDR2: LNHDA, SQIVND (reference sequence). This CDR3 is CASSIVVRDYGYTF. CDR3 DNA sequence: TGTGCCAGTAGTATCGTTGTCCGGGACTATGGCTACACCTTC.

The chain is built from TRBV29-1 and TRBJ2-1; D may be TRBD1 or TRBD2 (5 bases each). This CDR3 is built from 14 residues. Germline CDR1 reads SQVTM; CDR2 reads ANQGSEA. The V gene lost 4 bases and the J gene lost 4 bases, with 14 bases spanning the gap. CDR3 sequence reads: CSVGREGDYNEQFF. In DNA, the CDR3 is TGCAGCGTTGGACGGGAAGGGGATTACAATGAGCAGTTCTTC.